This T cell receptor beta chain was documented in a study of regulatory T cells in long-lasting Graves disease. V was trimmed by 5 bases and J by 7 bases, leaving 12 bases between them. Germline-derived CDR1 and CDR2 are DFQATT and SNEGSKA (reference sequence). The CDR3 loop spans 13 amino acids. This clonotype has a handful of counts. The time point was: newly diagnosed GD, antithyroid drugs for less than 3 months. PBMC-derived RNA was used for the TCR library. CDR3-region Arm-PCR and iRepertoire HTBI primers produced the TCR beta libraries. TCRdb passed the multiplex PCR reads through MiXCR, listing each CDR3 protein once. The profile shows about 440,000 distinct CDR3 sequences, 15% to 20% of them singletons. The sample also formed part of further work on T cells in Graves' hyperthyroidism and ophthalmopathy. That paper adds: Model predictions of ophthalmopathy came a median roughly 6.4 months before onset.

The sequence came from a woman aged 25 to 45 with Graves disease. The genes are TRBV20-1 and TRBJ1-6; D not resolved. Sequenced material: peripheral blood mononuclear cells (PBMCs), taken at new diagnosis, from a patient treated with antithyroid drugs. CDR3 amino acids: CSASWTANSPLHF. The CDR3 DNA reads as TGCAGTGCTTCTTGGACGGCAAATTCACCCCTCCACTTT.